This entry features one TCR beta chain sequence. The antigen remains unidentified. Measured with immunoSEQ multiplex PCR; TCRdb has only the in-frame clones, and not every one. The sample yields about 79,000 clones, roughly four fifths seen once. The data were obtained in a study of vaccination effects on CD4 cells after COVID-19. For the study at large: Participants each got two BNT162b2 or mRNA-1273 vaccine doses. Study-wide results and limits: Missing from the study were early post-infection timepoints, and its convalescent patients were few.

The CDR3 runs to 19 residues. The trim removed 0 bases at V and 0 bases at J, leaving 14 bases unmatched. Germline V gene lookup returns CDR1 GTSNPN and CDR2 SVGIG (reference sequence). The ViraFEST assay expanded antigen-specific CD4+ T cells with viral peptide pools before sequencing. Culture proceeded for 9 to 11 days, and CD4+ T cells were then isolated. The researchers cultured 1.5 million to 2.5 million PBMC per well with about 10 IU/ml IL-2 and about 10 ug/ml peptides. Days 3 and 7 saw half the medium replaced with IL-2 medium. The input for sequencing was CD4+ T cells from PBMCs cultured with HCoV-229E spike peptides, taken before COVID-19 vaccination. The clonotype originates from a human donor who received a COVID-19 vaccine. The rearrangement uses TRBV30 and TRBJ1-3; 7 nucleotides agree with TRBD1. The CDR3 DNA sequence: TGTGCCTGGAGTGTACACCTTCGGAGACAGGGTGACTCTGGAAACACCATATATTTT. It yields the protein CAWSVHLRRQGDSGNTIYF.